A selection of T cell receptor beta chains follows, all from one sample in a study of human T cells and chemical hapten exposure. TCRdb analysed the RACE reads with MiXCR anew, one entry per CDR3 protein. Here the sample spans about 270,000 distinct CDR3 sequences, just under 8% being singletons. The specimen comprised whole blood, sampled in connection with sensitization to the hapten diphenylcyclopropenone (DPC). These receptors all stem from a man aged 18 to 30 with alopecia areata. Some clones in this sample may be carry-over from other donors' samples. CDR3s include the opening cysteine and the closing phenylalanine or tryptophan. Each record gives: CDR3 protein, CDR3 DNA, clone size, D gene, V gene, J gene. D genes are given only for firm matches. Part of the rows lack a size; the others show once, few, many or a class for expanded clones.

CDR3aa: CASSLAPGGETQYF
CDR3nt: TGTGCCAGCAGCTTAGCGCCGGGGGGAGAGACCCAGTACTTC
abundance: few
d_gene: TRBD2
v_gene: TRBV7-2
j_gene: TRBJ2-5

CDR3aa: CASSSALSYTEAFF
CDR3nt: TGTGCCAGCAGCTCAGCACTATCGTACACTGAAGCTTTCTTT
abundance: -
d_gene: -
v_gene: TRBV7-9
j_gene: TRBJ1-1

CDR3aa: CASSVQSSVNTGELFF
CDR3nt: TGTGCCAGCAGTGTACAATCTAGCGTGAACACCGGGGAGCTGTTTTTT
abundance: -
d_gene: -
v_gene: TRBV27
j_gene: TRBJ2-2

CDR3aa: CSARGGQGETQYF
CDR3nt: TGCAGTGCTAGGGGGGGCCAGGGAGAGACCCAGTACTTC
abundance: many
d_gene: -
v_gene: TRBV20-1
j_gene: TRBJ2-5

CDR3aa: CASSYRASWAFF
CDR3nt: TGTGCCAGCAGTTACCGAGCCTCATGGGCTTTCTTT
abundance: many
d_gene: -
v_gene: TRBV6-2/TRBV6-3
j_gene: TRBJ1-1

CDR3aa: CASAPGTMVGDTEAFF
CDR3nt: TGTGCCAGTGCTCCCGGGACGATGGTCGGGGACACTGAAGCTTTCTTT
abundance: many
d_gene: -
v_gene: TRBV19
j_gene: TRBJ1-1

CDR3aa: CATSEQGTPANTGELFF
CDR3nt: TGTGCCACCAGTGAACAAGGGACACCCGCGAACACCGGGGAGCTGTTTTTT
abundance: many
d_gene: -
v_gene: TRBV24-1
j_gene: TRBJ2-2

CDR3aa: CASSLVWHMNTEAFF
CDR3nt: TGTGCCAGCAGCTTAGTATGGCATATGAACACTGAAGCTTTCTTT
abundance: -
d_gene: -
v_gene: TRBV7-9
j_gene: TRBJ1-1

CDR3aa: CPSSQDLGVGVQPQHF
CDR3nt: TGCCCCAGCAGCCAAGATCTGGGGGTGGGGGTACAGCCCCAGCATTTT
abundance: -
d_gene: -
v_gene: TRBV4-3
j_gene: TRBJ1-5

CDR3aa: CASSTTRGVSPLHF
CDR3nt: TGTGCCAGCAGTACCACTAGGGGTGTTTCACCCCTCCACTTT
abundance: few
d_gene: -
v_gene: TRBV27
j_gene: TRBJ1-6

CDR3aa: CASGPRQDPNTGELFF
CDR3nt: TGTGCTAGTGGGCCTAGACAGGACCCGAACACCGGGGAGCTGTTTTTT
abundance: -
d_gene: -
v_gene: TRBV12-5
j_gene: TRBJ2-2

CDR3aa: CASRDREMNTEAFF
CDR3nt: TGTGCCAGCAGGGACAGGGAAATGAACACTGAAGCTTTCTTT
abundance: few
d_gene: TRBD1
v_gene: TRBV6-2/TRBV6-3
j_gene: TRBJ1-1

CDR3aa: CASSPVGSQPQHF
CDR3nt: TGTGCCAGCAGTCCCGTTGGTAGCCAGCCCCAGCATTTT
abundance: few
d_gene: -
v_gene: TRBV27
j_gene: TRBJ1-5

CDR3aa: CSAHDSSTDTQYF
CDR3nt: TGCAGTGCCCACGACAGCTCCACAGATACGCAGTATTTT
abundance: many
d_gene: -
v_gene: TRBV20-1
j_gene: TRBJ2-3

CDR3aa: CAISESQRQGRKTQYF
CDR3nt: TGTGCCATCAGTGAGTCCCAAAGACAGGGCCGAAAGACCCAGTACTTC
abundance: many
d_gene: TRBD1
v_gene: TRBV10-3
j_gene: TRBJ2-5

CDR3aa: CASSQDSGQGVPNEQYF
CDR3nt: TGCGCCAGCAGCCAAGATAGCGGACAGGGGGTTCCCAACGAGCAGTACTTC
abundance: many
d_gene: TRBD1
v_gene: TRBV4-1
j_gene: TRBJ2-7

CDR3aa: CASSFEGFQPQHF
CDR3nt: TGTGCCAGCAGCTTCGAGGGTTTCCAGCCCCAGCATTTT
abundance: many
d_gene: -
v_gene: TRBV7-2
j_gene: TRBJ1-5

CDR3aa: CSATGGSYSSTDTQYF
CDR3nt: TGCAGTGCCACTGGGGGGTCCTATTCTAGCACAGATACGCAGTATTTT
abundance: few
d_gene: -
v_gene: TRBV20-1
j_gene: TRBJ2-3

CDR3aa: CASSDIYSNQPQHF
CDR3nt: TGTGCCAGTAGCGATATATATAGCAATCAGCCCCAGCATTTT
abundance: many
d_gene: -
v_gene: TRBV11-2
j_gene: TRBJ1-5

CDR3aa: CASSLGRGHGYTF
CDR3nt: TGTGCCAGCAGCTTAGGCAGGGGGCATGGCTACACCTTC
abundance: -
d_gene: TRBD1
v_gene: TRBV7-9
j_gene: TRBJ1-2

CDR3aa: CASSQGAGGSYEQYF
CDR3nt: TGTGCCAGCAGCCAAGGGGCAGGGGGTTCCTACGAGCAGTACTTC
abundance: -
d_gene: TRBD1
v_gene: TRBV14
j_gene: TRBJ2-7

CDR3aa: CASSQLDDTEAFF
CDR3nt: TGCGCCAGCAGCCAATTGGATGACACTGAAGCTTTCTTT
abundance: many
d_gene: -
v_gene: TRBV4-3
j_gene: TRBJ1-1

CDR3aa: CASSFRWNTEAFF
CDR3nt: TGTGCCAGCAGCTTCCGTTGGAACACTGAAGCTTTCTTT
abundance: many
d_gene: -
v_gene: TRBV11-2
j_gene: TRBJ1-1

CDR3aa: CASSFGRDLGYTF
CDR3nt: TGTGCCAGCAGTTTTGGACGGGATCTGGGCTACACCTTC
abundance: -
d_gene: -
v_gene: TRBV27
j_gene: TRBJ1-2

CDR3aa: CASSGEQGNTGELFF
CDR3nt: TGTGCCAGCAGCGGGGAGCAAGGGAACACCGGGGAGCTGTTTTTT
abundance: -
d_gene: -
v_gene: TRBV28
j_gene: TRBJ2-2

CDR3aa: CASNNRDSHYGYTF
CDR3nt: TGTGCCAGCAATAACCGGGACAGCCACTATGGCTACACCTTC
abundance: few
d_gene: TRBD1
v_gene: TRBV6-6
j_gene: TRBJ1-2